This T cell receptor beta chain stems from a study of T cell repertoires in cytomegalovirus infection. General study results and limits: CMV-specific TCR beta clonotypes restricted by HLA-C dominated the ex vivo response. Cumulative frequency of public TCR beta families picked out carriers of CMV plus the relevant HLA.

TCRdb reanalysed the reads using MiXCR and keeps one entry per CDR3 protein. This sample has just over 300,000 distinct CDR3 sequences; 15% to 20% occur once, and the top ten carry around 11%. The CDR3 loop spans 18 amino acids. Trimming removed 3 bases at V and 0 bases at J, with 20 bases between. Germline-derived CDR1 and CDR2 are MNHEY and SVGEGT. This clonotype was counted a few times. Antigen: not known. The specimen was PBMCs. V usage is TRBV6-2 or TRBV6-3 and J usage is TRBJ2-5, with D possibly matching TRBD2 (6 bases). The sequence derives from a human donor in good health (CMV status not recorded). Some clones in this sample may be carry-over from other donors' samples. The CDR3 DNA is TGTGCCAGCAGTTATGATTCCAGAAAGGGACTGTACCAAGAGACCCAGTACTTC. Translating gives CASSYDSRKGLYQETQYF.